This T cell receptor (beta chain) was retrieved from a study of T cells after posttransplantation cyclophosphamide. This clone occurred many times. The antigen is not known. The CDR3 is 16 residues long. With V trimmed by 7 bases and J by 7 bases, 17 bases remained unmatched. Germline CDR1 MGHRA, CDR2 YSYEKL. Study-level results: After PTCy, TRB diversity resembled that of CNI/methotrexate controls. Tissue-infiltrating T cells from skin or gut overlapped little with blood T cells. Later post-transplant blood repertoires were often dominated by donor CD8+ memory clones.

Peripheral blood was collected from the related graft donor on the marrow donation day. Produced via immunoSEQ multiplex PCR; TCRdb's table is partial and in-frame only. Singletons are absent from the sample, which has around 26,000 clones. The chain links TRBV4-1 to TRBJ2-5, with TRBD1 identical over 8 bases. The specimen sequenced was PBMCs. The sequence was collected from a woman in her forties or fifties in good health, CMV-negative, and a related stem cell transplant donor. CDR3 in amino acids: CASNGQGKLPCVTQYF. CDR3 nucleotide sequence: TGCGCCAGCAACGGACAGGGTAAGCTTCCTTGCGTGACCCAGTACTTC.